This TCR beta chain was documented in a study of identical twins. Study-level findings and limits: Invariant MAIT and iNKT cells are populations that could partly confound zero-insertion analyses. Less excess twin sharing appeared in beta out-of-frame sequences. While abundant cord blood beta clonotypes carried fewer insertions, memory repertoires showed no such pattern.

The table lists this clonotype with a few counts. Its specificity is not known. Carrying unique molecular identifiers, the cDNA also gained a universal primer site through template switching. A single record per CDR3 protein comes from TCRdb applying MiXCR to the 5' RACE reads. The sample gives 1.5 million to 2 million distinct CDR3 sequences, more than 30% of which show up once; around 0.25% is in the top ten. Germline loops: CDR1 SGDLS, CDR2 YYNGEE. This CDR3 spans 15 amino acids. Trimming cost V 2 bases and J 2 bases; bases outside gene matches: 4. The receptor was derived from a newborn girl in good health. Material: cord blood. This rearrangement joins TRBV9 to TRBJ2-3; 8 bases fit TRBD1. The CDR3 nucleotides read TGTGCCAGCAGCGTTGACAGGGGACCCACAGATACGCAGTATTTT. This encodes CASSVDRGPTDTQYF. Full variable domain (outside the CDR3, taken from reference TRBV9 and TRBJ2-3): DSGVTQTPKHLITATGQRVTLRCSPRSGDLSVYWYQQSLDQGLQFLIQYYNGEERAKGNILERFSAQQFPDLHSELNLSSLELGDSALYFCASSVDRGPTDTQYFGPGTRLTVL.